The next 12 T cell receptor beta chains were all read from a single sample in a study of blood T cell repertoires in COVID-19 (TCRdb year 2020). Library method: the immunoSEQ multiplex PCR assay. TCRdb took over this immuneACCESS table, retaining in-frame rearrangements with V and J assigned. Such tables are incomplete; in checked studies, under half of the missing clones stem from an unresolved V gene, and the remainder is unexplained. Here the sample has around 40,000 clones; roughly 75% occur a single time. In total, the top ten clones hold roughly 40% of the sample. The sequenced sample was peripheral blood. The receptors here all came from a man older than 75 with active or convalescent COVID-19.

This chain connects TRBV29-1 to TRBJ1-1; 7 bases map to TRBD1. Germline V CDR1 and CDR2: SQVTM, ANQGSEA. CDR3 size: 13 residues. With V trimmed by 4 bases and J by 7 bases, 9 bases remained unmatched. CDR3 amino acids: CSVAAQGKGEAFF. CDR3 in DNA: TGCAGCGTTGCCGCACAGGGGAAGGGTGAAGCTTTCTTT.

The chain carries TRBV28 and TRBJ2-1; D is unresolved. Trimming left V 8 bases short and J 8 bases short, with 13 bases between. This CDR3 has 12 residues. Per germline, CDR1 MDHEN and CDR2 SYDVKM. The DNA of the CDR3 is TGTGCCAGCCATTCCAACATCCATGAGCAGTTCTTC. Its protein product is CASHSNIHEQFF.

The rearrangement links TRBV19 to TRBJ2-7, with 12 bases that match TRBD2. The J segment lost 2 bases and the V segment lost 5 bases, leaving 7 bases of the junction unmatched. CDR1 and CDR2 from the germline V gene are LNHDA and SQIVND (reference sequence). This CDR3 comprises 16 residues. This CDR3 is CASSQRLAGDPYEQYF. CDR3 in DNA: TGTGCCAGTAGTCAGCGACTAGCGGGGGACCCCTACGAGCAGTACTTC.

V gene TRBV18 combines with J gene TRBJ1-3; 9 bases are shared with TRBD1. The V gene end was trimmed by 3 bases and the J gene end by 8 bases; junction bases not matched to a gene: 5. CDR3 length equals 14 residues. Germline assignment: CDR1 KGHSH and CDR2 LQKENI. CDR3 region: CASSPDRGDDTIYF. DNA for the CDR3: TGTGCCAGCTCACCGGACAGGGGAGACGACACCATATATTTT.

V and J are TRBV6-2 or TRBV6-3 and TRBJ2-7; perhaps TRBD2 as D (5 bases). V lost 2 bases and J lost 2, with 10 bases in between. There are 14 residues in the CDR3. The germline V gene has CDR1 MNHEY and CDR2 SVGEGT. As DNA, the CDR3 is TGTGCCAGCAGTTACGGCGGGTCTACCTACGAGCAGTACTTC. Translating it yields CASSYGGSTYEQYF.

This rearrangement joins TRBV7-2 to TRBJ2-3; 8 bases agree with TRBD1. V trimming: 5 bases; J trimming: 4 bases; junction bases outside the gene matches: 11. The length of the CDR3 is 16 residues. Germline lookup yields CDR1 SGHTA and CDR2 FQGNSA. CDR3 bases: TGTGCCAGCAGCCCATCGGCCAGGGGGCTGGCAGATACGCAGTATTTT. Translated: CASSPSARGLADTQYF. Full variable domain (outside the CDR3, taken from reference TRBV7-2 and TRBJ2-3): GAGVSQSPSNKVTEKGKDVELRCDPISGHTALYWYRQSLGQGLEFLIYFQGNSAPDKSGLPSDRFSAERTGGSVSTLTIQRTQQEDSAVYLCASSPSARGLADTQYFGPGTRLTVL.

The chain uses TRBV19 and TRBJ1-6; perhaps TRBD1 as D (6 bases). V lost 8 bases, J lost 8 bases, and 13 bases lay in between. Per the germline V gene, CDR1 is LNHDA and CDR2 is SQIVND (reference sequence). The CDR3 consists of 13 residues. The CDR3: CASQNRVHSPLHF. Here the CDR3 DNA reads TGTGCCAGTCAAAACAGGGTCCATTCACCCCTCCACTTT.

The gene calls are TRBV30 and TRBJ2-2; TRBD1 matches at 7 bases. CDR1 GTSNPN and CDR2 SVGIG come from the germline V gene (reference sequence). The trim removed 3 bases at V and 3 bases at J, leaving 4 bases unmatched. The CDR3 contains 14 residues. The CDR3 reads CAWRNRGHTGELFF. The CDR3 nucleotides read TGTGCCTGGAGGAACAGGGGACACACCGGGGAGCTGTTTTTT.

The chain employs TRBV19 and TRBJ2-2, with a weak D call TRBD2 (7 bases). V was trimmed by 11 bases and J by 7 bases, leaving 23 bases between them. The CDR3 is 15 residues long. Germline assignment: CDR1 LNHDA and CDR2 SQIVND (reference sequence). The CDR3 DNA is TGTGCCGCGACGGGCGGGGGCTCAGGTAGCGGGGAGCTGTTTTTT. Residues: CAATGGGSGSGELFF.

V and J are TRBV7-8 and TRBJ2-1, with TRBD1 identical over 9 bases. This CDR3 contains 17 residues. Per the germline V gene, CDR1 is SGHVS and CDR2 is FQNEAQ. V was clipped by 2 bases and J by 6 bases; unmatched bases: 11. CDR3 residues: CASSLYGGQGFSNEQFF. CDR3 sequence (DNA): TGTGCCAGCAGCTTATACGGGGGACAGGGCTTTTCCAATGAGCAGTTCTTC. Based on the CDR3 plus reference TRBV7-8 and TRBJ2-1, the full variable domain is GAGVSQSPRYKVAKRGQDVALRCDPISGHVSLFWYQQALGQGPEFLTYFQNEAQLDKSGLPSDRFFAERPEGSVSTLKIQRTQQEDSAVYLCASSLYGGQGFSNEQFFGPGTRLTVL.

The gene calls are TRBV4-2 and TRBJ2-1, with 8 bases aligning to TRBD1. The CDR3 runs 18 residues. Per germline, CDR1 LGHNA and CDR2 YNFKEQ. The trim removed 1 base at V and 3 bases at J, leaving 11 bases unmatched. The CDR3 DNA sequence: TGTGCCAGCAGCCAAGCCGCCGGCCGGACAGGGCTCTACAATGAGCAGTTCTTC. As protein: CASSQAAGRTGLYNEQFF.

The chain employs TRBV5-1 and TRBJ2-5, with D possibly matching TRBD2 (5 bases). V lost 4 bases, J lost 2 bases, and 9 bases lay in between. CDR1 is SGHRS, CDR2 YFSETQ, per germline. This CDR3 comprises 13 residues. Written as DNA, the CDR3 is TGCGCCAGCAGCGTCGGGAATCAAGAGACCCAGTACTTC. It yields the protein CASSVGNQETQYF.